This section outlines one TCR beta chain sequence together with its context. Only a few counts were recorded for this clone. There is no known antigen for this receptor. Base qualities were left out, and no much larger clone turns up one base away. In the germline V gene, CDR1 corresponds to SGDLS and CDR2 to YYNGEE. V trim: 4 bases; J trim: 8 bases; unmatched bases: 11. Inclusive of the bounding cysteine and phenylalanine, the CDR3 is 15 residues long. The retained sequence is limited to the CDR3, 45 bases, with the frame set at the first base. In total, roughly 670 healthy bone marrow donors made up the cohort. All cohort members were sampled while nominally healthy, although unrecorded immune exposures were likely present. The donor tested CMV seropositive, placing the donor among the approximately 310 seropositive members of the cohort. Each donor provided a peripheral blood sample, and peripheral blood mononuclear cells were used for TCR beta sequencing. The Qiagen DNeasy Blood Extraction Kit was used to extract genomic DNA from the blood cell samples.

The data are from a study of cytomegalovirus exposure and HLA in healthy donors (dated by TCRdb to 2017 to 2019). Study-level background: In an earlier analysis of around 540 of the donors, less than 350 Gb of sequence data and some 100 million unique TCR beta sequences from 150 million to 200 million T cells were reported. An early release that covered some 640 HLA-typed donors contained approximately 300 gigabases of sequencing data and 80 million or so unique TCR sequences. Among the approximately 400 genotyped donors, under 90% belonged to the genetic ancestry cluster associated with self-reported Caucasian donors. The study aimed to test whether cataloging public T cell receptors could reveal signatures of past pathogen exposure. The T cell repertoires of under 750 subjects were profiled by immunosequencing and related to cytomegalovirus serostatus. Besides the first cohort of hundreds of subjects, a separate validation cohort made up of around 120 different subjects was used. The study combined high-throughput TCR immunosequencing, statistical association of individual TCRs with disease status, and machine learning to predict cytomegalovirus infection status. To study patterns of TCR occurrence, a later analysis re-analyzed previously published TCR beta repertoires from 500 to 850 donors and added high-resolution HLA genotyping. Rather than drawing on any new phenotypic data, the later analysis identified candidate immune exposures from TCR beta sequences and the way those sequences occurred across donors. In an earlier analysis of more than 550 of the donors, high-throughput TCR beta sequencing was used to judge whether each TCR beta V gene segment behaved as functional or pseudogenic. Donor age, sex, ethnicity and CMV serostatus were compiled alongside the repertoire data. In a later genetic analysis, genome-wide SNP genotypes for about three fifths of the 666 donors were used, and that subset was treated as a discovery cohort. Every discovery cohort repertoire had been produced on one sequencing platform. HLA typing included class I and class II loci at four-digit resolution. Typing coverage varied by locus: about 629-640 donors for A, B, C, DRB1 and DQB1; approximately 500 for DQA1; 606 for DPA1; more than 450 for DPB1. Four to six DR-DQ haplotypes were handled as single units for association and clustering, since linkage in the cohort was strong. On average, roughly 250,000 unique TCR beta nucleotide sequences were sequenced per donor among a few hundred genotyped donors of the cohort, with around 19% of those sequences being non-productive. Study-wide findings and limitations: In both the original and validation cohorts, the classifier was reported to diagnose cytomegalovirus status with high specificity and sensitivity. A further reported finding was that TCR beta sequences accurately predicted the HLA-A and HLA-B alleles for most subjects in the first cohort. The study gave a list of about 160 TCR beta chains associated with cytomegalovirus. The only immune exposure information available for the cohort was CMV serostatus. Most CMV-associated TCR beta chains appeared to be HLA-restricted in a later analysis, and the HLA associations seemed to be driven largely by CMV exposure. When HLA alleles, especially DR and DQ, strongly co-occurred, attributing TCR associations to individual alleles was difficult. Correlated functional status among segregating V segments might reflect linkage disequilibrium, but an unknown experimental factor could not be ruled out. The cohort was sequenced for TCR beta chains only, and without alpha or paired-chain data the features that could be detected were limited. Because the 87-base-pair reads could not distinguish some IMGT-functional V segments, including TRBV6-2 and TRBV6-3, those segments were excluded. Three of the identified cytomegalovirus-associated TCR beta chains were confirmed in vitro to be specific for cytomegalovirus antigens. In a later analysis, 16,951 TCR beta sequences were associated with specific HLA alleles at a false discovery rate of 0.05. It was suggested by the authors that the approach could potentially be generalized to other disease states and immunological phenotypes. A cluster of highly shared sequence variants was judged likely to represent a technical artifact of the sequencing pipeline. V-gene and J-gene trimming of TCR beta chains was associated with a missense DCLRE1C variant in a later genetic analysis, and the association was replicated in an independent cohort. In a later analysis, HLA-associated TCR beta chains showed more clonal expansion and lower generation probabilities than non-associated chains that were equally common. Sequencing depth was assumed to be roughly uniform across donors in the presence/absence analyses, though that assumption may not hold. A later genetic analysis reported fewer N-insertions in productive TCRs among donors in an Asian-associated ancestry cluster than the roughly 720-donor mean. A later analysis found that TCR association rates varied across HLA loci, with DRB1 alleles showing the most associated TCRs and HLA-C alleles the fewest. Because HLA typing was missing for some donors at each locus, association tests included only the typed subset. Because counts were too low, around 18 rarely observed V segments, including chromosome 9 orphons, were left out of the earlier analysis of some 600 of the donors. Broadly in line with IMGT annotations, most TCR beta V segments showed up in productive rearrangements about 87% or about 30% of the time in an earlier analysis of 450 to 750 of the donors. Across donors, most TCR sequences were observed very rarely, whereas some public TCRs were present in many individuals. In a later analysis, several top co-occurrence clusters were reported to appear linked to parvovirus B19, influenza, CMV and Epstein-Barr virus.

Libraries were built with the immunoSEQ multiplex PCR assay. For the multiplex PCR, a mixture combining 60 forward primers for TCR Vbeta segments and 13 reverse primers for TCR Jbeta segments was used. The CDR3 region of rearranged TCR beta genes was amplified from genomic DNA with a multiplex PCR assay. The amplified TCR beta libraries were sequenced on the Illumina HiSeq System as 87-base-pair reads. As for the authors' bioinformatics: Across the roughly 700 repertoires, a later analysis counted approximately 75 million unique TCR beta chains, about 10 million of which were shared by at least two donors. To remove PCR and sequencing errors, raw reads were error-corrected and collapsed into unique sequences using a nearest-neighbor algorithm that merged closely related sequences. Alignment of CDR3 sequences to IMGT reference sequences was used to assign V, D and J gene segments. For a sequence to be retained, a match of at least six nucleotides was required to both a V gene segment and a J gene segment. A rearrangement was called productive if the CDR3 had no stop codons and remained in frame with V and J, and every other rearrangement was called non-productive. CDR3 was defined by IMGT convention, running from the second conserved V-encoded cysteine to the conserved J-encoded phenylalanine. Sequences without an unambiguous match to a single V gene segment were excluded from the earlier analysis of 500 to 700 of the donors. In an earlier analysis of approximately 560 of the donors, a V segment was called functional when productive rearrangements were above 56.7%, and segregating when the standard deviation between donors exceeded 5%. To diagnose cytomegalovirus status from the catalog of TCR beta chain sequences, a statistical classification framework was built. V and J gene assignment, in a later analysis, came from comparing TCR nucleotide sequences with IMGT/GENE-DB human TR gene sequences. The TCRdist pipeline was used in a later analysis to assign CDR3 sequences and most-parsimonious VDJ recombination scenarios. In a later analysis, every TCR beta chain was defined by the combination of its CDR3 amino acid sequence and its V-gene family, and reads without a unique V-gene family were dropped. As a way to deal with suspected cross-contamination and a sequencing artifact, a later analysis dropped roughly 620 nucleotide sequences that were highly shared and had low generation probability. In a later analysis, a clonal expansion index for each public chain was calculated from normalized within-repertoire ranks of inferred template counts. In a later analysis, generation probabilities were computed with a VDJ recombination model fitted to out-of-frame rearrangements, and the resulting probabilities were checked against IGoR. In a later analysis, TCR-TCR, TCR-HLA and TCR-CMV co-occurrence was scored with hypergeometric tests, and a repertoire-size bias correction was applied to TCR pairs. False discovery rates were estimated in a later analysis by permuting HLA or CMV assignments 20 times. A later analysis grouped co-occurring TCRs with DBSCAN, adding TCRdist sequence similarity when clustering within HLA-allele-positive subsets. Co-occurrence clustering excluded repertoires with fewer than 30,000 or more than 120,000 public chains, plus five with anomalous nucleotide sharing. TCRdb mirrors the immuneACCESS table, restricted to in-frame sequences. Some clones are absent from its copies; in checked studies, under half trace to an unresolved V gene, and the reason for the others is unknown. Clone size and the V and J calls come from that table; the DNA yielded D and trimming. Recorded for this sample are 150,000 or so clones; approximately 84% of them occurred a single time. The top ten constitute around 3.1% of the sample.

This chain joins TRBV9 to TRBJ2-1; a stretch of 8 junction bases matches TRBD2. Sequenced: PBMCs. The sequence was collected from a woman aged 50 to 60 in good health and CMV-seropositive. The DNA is TGTGCCAGCAGCACCGGGAGGGCCCTTCGTCATGAGCAGTTCTTC. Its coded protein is CASSTGRALRHEQFF.